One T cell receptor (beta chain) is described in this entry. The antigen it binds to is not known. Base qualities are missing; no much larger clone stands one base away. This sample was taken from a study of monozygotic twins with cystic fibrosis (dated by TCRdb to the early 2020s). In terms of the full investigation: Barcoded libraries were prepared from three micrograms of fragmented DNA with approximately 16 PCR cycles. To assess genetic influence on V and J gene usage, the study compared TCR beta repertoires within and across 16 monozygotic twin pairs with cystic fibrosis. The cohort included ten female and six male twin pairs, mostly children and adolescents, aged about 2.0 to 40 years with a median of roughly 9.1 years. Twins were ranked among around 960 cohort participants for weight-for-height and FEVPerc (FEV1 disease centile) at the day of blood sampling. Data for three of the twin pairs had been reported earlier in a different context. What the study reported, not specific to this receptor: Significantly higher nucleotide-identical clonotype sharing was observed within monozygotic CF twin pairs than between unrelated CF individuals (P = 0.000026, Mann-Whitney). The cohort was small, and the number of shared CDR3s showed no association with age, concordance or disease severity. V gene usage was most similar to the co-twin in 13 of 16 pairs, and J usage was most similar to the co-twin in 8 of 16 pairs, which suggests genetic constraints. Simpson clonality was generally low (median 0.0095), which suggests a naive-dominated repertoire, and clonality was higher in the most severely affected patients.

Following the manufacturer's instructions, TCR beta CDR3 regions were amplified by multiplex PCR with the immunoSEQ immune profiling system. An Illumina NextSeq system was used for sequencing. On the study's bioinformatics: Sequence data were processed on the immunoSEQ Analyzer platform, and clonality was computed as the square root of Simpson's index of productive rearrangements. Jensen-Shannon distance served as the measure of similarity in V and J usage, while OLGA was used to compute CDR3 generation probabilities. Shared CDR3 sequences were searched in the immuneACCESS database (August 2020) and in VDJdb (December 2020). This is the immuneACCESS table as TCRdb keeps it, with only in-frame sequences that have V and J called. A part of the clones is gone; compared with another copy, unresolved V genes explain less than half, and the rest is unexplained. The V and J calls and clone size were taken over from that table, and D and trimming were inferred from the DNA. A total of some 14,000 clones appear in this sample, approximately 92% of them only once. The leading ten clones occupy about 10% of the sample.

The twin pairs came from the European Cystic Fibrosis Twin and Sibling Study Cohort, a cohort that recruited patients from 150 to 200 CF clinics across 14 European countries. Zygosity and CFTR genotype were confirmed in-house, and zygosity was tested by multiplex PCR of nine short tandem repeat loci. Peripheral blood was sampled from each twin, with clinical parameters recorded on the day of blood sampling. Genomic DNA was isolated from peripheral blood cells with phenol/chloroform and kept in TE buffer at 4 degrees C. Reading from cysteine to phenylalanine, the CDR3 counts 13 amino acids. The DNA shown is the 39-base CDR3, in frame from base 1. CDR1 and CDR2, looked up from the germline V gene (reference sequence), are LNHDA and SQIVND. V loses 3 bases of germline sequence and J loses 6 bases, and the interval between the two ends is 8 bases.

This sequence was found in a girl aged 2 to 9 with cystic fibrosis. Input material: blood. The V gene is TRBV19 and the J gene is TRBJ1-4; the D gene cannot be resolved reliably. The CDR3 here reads CASSIFRDEKLFF. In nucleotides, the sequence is TGTGCCAGTAGTATCTTTAGGGATGAAAAACTGTTTTTT.